Many counts were recorded for the clone carrying this T cell receptor (beta chain). Its antigen remains unidentified. This sample was taken from a study of T-cell reconstitution after alpha-beta-depleted transplantation in children. Findings and caveats of the study: From surviving recipient T cells and thymic progenitors came the high day-60 TCRbeta diversity observed in some patients. Newly produced T cells mostly provided counts and TCRbeta diversity after one year, as hyperexpanded clones declined. About two months after transplant, alpha-beta T cells reportedly came from several hundred expanded graft clones.

Unique molecular identifiers were incorporated when the TCRbeta library was constructed. A single record per CDR3 protein comes from TCRdb applying MiXCR to the PCR reads. This sample has about 160,000 distinct CDR3 sequences, with around 10% found just once. Germline V gives CDR1 DFQATT, CDR2 SNEGSKA (reference sequence). This CDR3 spans 13 amino acids. V lost 0 bases, J lost 9 bases, and 2 bases stayed unmatched. The source is a boy aged 2 to 9 with acute myeloid leukemia, due to receive a stem cell transplant. Sequencing used PBMCs, obtained before TCRalphabeta/CD19-depleted stem cell transplant. This sequence joins TRBV20-1 and TRBJ2-1; TRBD2 matches 10 bases. The chain's CDR3 is CSARERLAGEQFF. Written as DNA, the CDR3 is TGCAGTGCTAGAGAGAGACTAGCGGGTGAGCAGTTCTTC.